Sequencing of this TCR beta chain was carried out in a study of CXCR3-negative and CXCR3-positive naive CD8 T cells. In regard to this clonotype: Antigen unknown.

UMI-labeled 5' RACE yielded the TRB cDNA libraries. Using the 5' RACE reads, TCRdb records one entry per CDR3 protein without DNA. The sample yields over 55,000 distinct CDR3 sequences, of which the top ten take up 23%. Germline-derived CDR1 and CDR2 are MNHEY and SVGEGT. This CDR3 has 15 residues. Whole-study results and caveats: Both naive subsets, CXCR3-negative and CXCR3-positive, displayed similar TRBV-TRBJ usage, unlike memory cells. Comparably high diversity was seen in both naive subsets, and much lower diversity in memory CD8+ cells.

Material for sequencing was memory CD8+ T cells from blood. The clonotype comes from a human donor in good health. Some clones in this sample may be carry-over from other donors' samples. The gene calls are TRBV6-2 or TRBV6-3 and TRBJ1-1; TCRdb proposes TRBD1, but this gene call is untestable without DNA. CDR3 residues: CASSYPGQGPTEAFF.